A selection of T cell receptor beta chains follows, all from one sample in a study of cytomegalovirus exposure and HLA in healthy donors. Produced via immunoSEQ multiplex PCR; TCRdb's table is partial and in-frame only. The data show 200,000 to 250,000 clones, 79% seen once. The sequenced sample consisted of PBMCs. Receptors were obtained from a man between 45 and 60 years old in good health and CMV-seronegative. Both conserved end residues are part of each CDR3. The D gene is left open where the match is weak. Clone size, where shown, is once, few, many, or a class for clones that have expanded.

.	TRBD1	TRBJ2-1	TRBV6-5	15	TGTGCCAGCAGTCTACCAGGGGGTTCCTACAATGAGCAGTTCTTC	CASSLPGGSYNEQFF
few	TRBD2	TRBJ2-1	TRBV30	17	TGTGCCTGGAGCGCCCTTAGCGGGAGGGCCATACGCAATGAGCAGTTCTTC	CAWSALSGRAIRNEQFF
.	.	TRBJ2-1	TRBV10-3	15	TGTGCCATCAGTGAGGGCGGCCGGTTGGTCCGGGAGCAGTTCTTC	CAISEGGRLVREQFF
.	TRBD1	TRBJ1-3	TRBV28	14	TGTGCCAGCAGTTGGACAGGGGGTAGAAACACCATATATTTT	CASSWTGGRNTIYF
.	TRBD1	TRBJ1-5	TRBV28	15	TGTGCCAGCAGTTTTCCCCTGACAGGGGGACAGCCCCAGCATTTT	CASSFPLTGGQPQHF
.	TRBD2	TRBJ2-1	TRBV2	19	TGTGCCAGCAAACTGGACGGTCTGCTTAGCGGGAGTAAAGTCAATGAGCAGTTCTTC	CASKLDGLLSGSKVNEQFF
few	TRBD2	TRBJ2-7	TRBV11-2	17	TGTGCCAGCAGGCGACTAGCGGGAGACCCTTCTATTTACGAGCAGTACTTC	CASRRLAGDPSIYEQYF
.	TRBD1	TRBJ1-2	TRBV5-1	14	TGCGCCAGCAGCGCCCGGACAGGGAACTATGGCTACACCTTC	CASSARTGNYGYTF
.	.	TRBJ2-7	TRBV18	15	TGTGCCAGCTTACGACCTGGGGCTCTAACCTACGAGCAGTACTTC	CASLRPGALTYEQYF
.	.	TRBJ1-2	TRBV6-6	12	TGTGCCAGCAGTTGGGGAGGTGCGGGCTACACCTTC	CASSWGGAGYTF
.	.	TRBJ2-2	TRBV5-1	16	TGCGCCAGCAGCTTACAGGCCGGAGGGGCCACCGGGGAGCTGTTTTTT	CASSLQAGGATGELFF
.	.	TRBJ1-1	TRBV27	16	TGTGCCAGCAGTTTATCCCGAAGGGCGGGGAGGGATGAAGCTTTCTTT	CASSLSRRAGRDEAFF
.	TRBD1	TRBJ1-1	TRBV28	15	TGTGCCAGCAGAAACTACAGGGGCGGGGACACTGAAGCTTTCTTT	CASRNYRGGDTEAFF
.	TRBD2	TRBJ2-5	TRBV28	15	TGTGCCAGCAGTTCGGGGGGGGTCCCTCGAGAGACCCAGTACTTC	CASSSGGVPRETQYF
.	TRBD1	TRBJ2-1	TRBV28	13	TGTGCCAGCAGACCAGGGGGTCGCGTTGAGCAGTTCTTC	CASRPGGRVEQFF
once	.	TRBJ2-3	TRBV9	15	TGTGCCAGCACTGGAGGGAGTGACGGCACAGATACGCAGTATTTT	CASTGGSDGTDTQYF
.	TRBD1	TRBJ2-5	TRBV5-1	15	TGCGCCAGCAGCTTGGCCCCGGACAGGCAAGAGACCCAGTACTTC	CASSLAPDRQETQYF
.	.	TRBJ1-1	TRBV2	11	TGTGCCGGTCTAGGAAACACTGAAGCTTTCTTT	CAGLGNTEAFF
few	.	TRBJ1-2	TRBV5-1	14	TGCGCCAGCAGCTTGGCCCTAGATAACTATGGCTACACCTTC	CASSLALDNYGYTF
.	.	TRBJ1-1	TRBV28	13	TGTGCCAGCAGTTTATCCGGGAAGGTTGAAGCTTTCTTT	CASSLSGKVEAFF
once	TRBD2	TRBJ2-3	TRBV25-1	13	TGTGCCGCCCAGCGGGAGGCAGCAGATACGCAGTATTTT	CAAQREAADTQYF
.	TRBD1	TRBJ2-5	TRBV6-6	16	TGTGCCAGCAGTCACCGTGGGACAGGGGCTCGAGAGACCCAGTACTTC	CASSHRGTGARETQYF
.	TRBD1	TRBJ1-2	TRBV2	12	TGTGCCAGCAGTCCAGGGGGCCATGGCTACACCTTC	CASSPGGHGYTF
.	TRBD2	TRBJ2-7	TRBV29-1	13	TGCAGCACTGACGGCCTAGCGGGTGACGAGCAGTACTTC	CSTDGLAGDEQYF
few	TRBD2	TRBJ2-7	TRBV4-1	18	TGCGCCAGCAGCCAGGGACTAGCGGGGGGAACCTTATCTTACGAGCAGTACTTC	CASSQGLAGGTLSYEQYF
.	.	TRBJ2-7	TRBV18	12	TGTGCCAGCTCACCTGACAGCTACGAGCAGTACTTC	CASSPDSYEQYF
.	TRBD2	TRBJ2-1	TRBV25-1	14	TGTGCCAGCAGTCGCGGGGGAGTATACAATGAGCAGTTCTTC	CASSRGGVYNEQFF
.	TRBD1	TRBJ2-1	TRBV5-4	15	TGTGCCAGCAGCATTACTAGGGGGCCCTACAATGAGCAGTTCTTC	CASSITRGPYNEQFF
.	TRBD1	TRBJ1-2	TRBV13	14	TGTGCCAGCAGCATCTGGACAGGGAACTATGGCTACACCTTC	CASSIWTGNYGYTF
.	TRBD1	TRBJ1-5	TRBV12-5	14	TGTGCTAGTGGCCCGGGACAGGGAGATCAGCCCCAGCATTTT	CASGPGQGDQPQHF
once	.	TRBJ1-4	TRBV27	16	TGTGCCAGCAGTTTATCGGTCGGGTCAACTAGTGAAAAACTGTTTTTT	CASSLSVGSTSEKLFF
.	TRBD2	TRBJ2-2	TRBV5-1	15	TGCGCCAGCAGCTCCTATAGCGGGAAGGACGGGGAGCTGTTTTTT	CASSSYSGKDGELFF
.	.	TRBJ2-5	TRBV9	15	TGTGCCAGCAGCGGGGGGGGCCAAGGGGTAGAGACCCAGTACTTC	CASSGGGQGVETQYF
.	TRBD2	TRBJ2-7	TRBV11-2	13	TGTGCCAGCAGCCGGGGGGGCAGCTCTGCGCAGTACTTC	CASSRGGSSAQYF
few	.	TRBJ1-1	TRBV11-3	13	TGTGCCAGCAGCACGACAGGGAACACTGAAGCTTTCTTT	CASSTTGNTEAFF
once	.	TRBJ1-5	TRBV28	15	TGTGCCAGCAGTTCTGGGGGGGCAGGCAATCAGCCCCAGCATTTT	CASSSGGAGNQPQHF
.	.	TRBJ2-1	TRBV7-3	12	TGTGCCAGCAGCCAGTCGAGGAAAGAGCAGTTCTTC	CASSQSRKEQFF
.	TRBD1	TRBJ2-7	TRBV5-8	15	TGTGCCAGCATTTCTTGGGACAGACGATCCTACGAGCAGTACTTC	CASISWDRRSYEQYF
.	TRBD2	TRBJ2-7	TRBV6-6	15	TGTGCCAGCAGTATGCTAGCGGGAGGGCCGGGCGAGCAGTACTTC	CASSMLAGGPGEQYF
few	.	TRBJ1-6	TRBV4-1	14	TGCGCCAGCAGCCAAGCTCGGGGTAATTCACCCCTCCACTTT	CASSQARGNSPLHF
.	.	TRBJ1-2	TRBV9	13	TGTGCCAGCAGCGTAGGAGGTGACTATGGCTACACCTTC	CASSVGGDYGYTF
.	.	TRBJ2-5	TRBV29-1	15	TGCAGCGTTGAGCGAGGAGTGGGGCCACAAGAGACCCAGTACTTC	CSVERGVGPQETQYF
.	TRBD2	TRBJ2-7	TRBV28	15	TGTGCCAGCACCCGCGGGACTAGCGGTTCCTACGAGCAGTACTTC	CASTRGTSGSYEQYF
.	TRBD1	TRBJ1-2	TRBV5-1	15	TGCGCCAGCAGCGGGCGGACAGGGGGCGCTTATGGCTACACCTTC	CASSGRTGGAYGYTF
.	TRBD2	TRBJ2-1	TRBV7-3	16	TGTGCCAGCAGCTCCCCCTGGGGACCGGGAGGGAATGAGCAGTTCTTC	CASSSPWGPGGNEQFF
.	.	TRBJ2-7	TRBV29-1	13	TGCAGCGTTGAATTTCGGAGCTCCTACGAGCAGTACTTC	CSVEFRSSYEQYF